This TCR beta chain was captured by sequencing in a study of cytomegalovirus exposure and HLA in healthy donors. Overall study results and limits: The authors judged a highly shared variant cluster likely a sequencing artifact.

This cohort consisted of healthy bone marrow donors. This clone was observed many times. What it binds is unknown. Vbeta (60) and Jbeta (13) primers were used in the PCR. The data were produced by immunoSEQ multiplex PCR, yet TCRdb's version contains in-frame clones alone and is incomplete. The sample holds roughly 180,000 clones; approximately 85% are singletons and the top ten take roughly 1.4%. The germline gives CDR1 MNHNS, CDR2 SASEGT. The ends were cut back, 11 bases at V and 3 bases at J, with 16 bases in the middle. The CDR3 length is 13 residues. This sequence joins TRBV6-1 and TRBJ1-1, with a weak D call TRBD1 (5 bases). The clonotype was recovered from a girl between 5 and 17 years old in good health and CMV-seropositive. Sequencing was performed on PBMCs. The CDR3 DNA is TGTGCCCTCCTCAGGGAAGATTACACTGAAGCTTTCTTT. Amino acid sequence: CALLREDYTEAFF.